This T cell receptor (beta chain) is from a study of T-cell memory formation after mild COVID-19. On this clonotype itself: Its antigen is unidentified.

Via MiXCR, TCRdb re-called the 5' RACE reads, giving one row per CDR3 protein. The sample yields around 130,000 distinct CDR3 sequences, approximately 5.9% seen once. Germline CDR1 LNHDA, CDR2 SQIVND (reference sequence). V was pared by 7 bases and J by 0 bases, with 22 bases between. This CDR3 spans 19 amino acids. Study-wide results and limits: Nothing confirmed that second-wave clones peaking on day 37 were specific for SARS-CoV-2. CD4+ contracting clones were found mainly in CM and EM, and CD8+ ones in EMRA. The pre-infection memory compartment contained some responding clones, suggesting cross-reactive memory joined.

The sample was PBMCs or a T cell subset sorted from them (not recorded which). The sequence came from an adult woman who had mild COVID-19 (a few samples of this study predate the infection). Cell type and time point are not known. V usage is TRBV19 and J usage is TRBJ1-6, with a possible D match to TRBD1 (5 bases). CDR3 DNA: TGTGCCAGTAAGGCCCGCACGGACGGGGCTAGCTCCTATAATTCACCCCTCCACTTT. Protein product: CASKARTDGASSYNSPLHF.